This T cell receptor (beta chain) is drawn from a study of blood T cell repertoires in COVID-19. About the research overall: Acute and convalescent COVID-19 samples came from the United States, Italy and Spain.

As handled by the study authors: Reference gene primers were amplified, and this amplification served to estimate nucleated cell counts. Measured with immunoSEQ multiplex PCR; TCRdb has only the in-frame clones, and not every one. The DNA gave D and trimming, while V, J and clone size come from that table. The sample records fewer than 250,000 clones, about four fifths being singletons. Participants came from about two dozen US areas, aged roughly 18 to 100 years. Exposed volunteers were people who met a COVID-19 case within 2 weeks before study entry. V lost 4 bases and J lost 4; bases outside the gene matches: 3. Germline V lookup: CDR1 MNHEY, CDR2 SVGAGI. CDR3 size: 16 residues.

This sequence originates from a woman aged 50 to 60 who had been exposed to COVID-19. The chain is built from TRBV6-5 and TRBJ2-2; 13 bases line up with TRBD2. The sample consisted of PBMCs or T cells enriched from blood (not recorded which). The CDR3 loop reads CASSSGTSGATGELFF. In DNA form, the CDR3 reads TGTGCCAGCAGTTCCGGGACTAGCGGGGCCACCGGGGAGCTGTTTTTT.